The 30 T cell receptor beta chains below all came from one sample that was sequenced in a study of blood T cell repertoires in COVID-19. Generated by immunoSEQ multiplex PCR, the TCRdb table keeps only in-frame clones and is missing some. The table has a few hundred thousand clones, 80% to 90% seen once. The source material was peripheral blood. Source of these receptors: a middle-aged woman who had recovered from COVID-19.

The chain joins TRBV6-5 to TRBJ2-1, with D maybe TRBD2 (7 bases). Germline V gene data show CDR1 as MNHEY and CDR2 as SVGAGI. The V end was cut by 0 bases, the J end by 9 bases, with 15 bases between. This CDR3 is built from 15 residues. The CDR3 sequence is CASSYSRGRGSEQFF. CDR3 nucleotides: TGTGCCAGCAGTTACTCGCGGGGGCGCGGGAGTGAGCAGTTCTTC.

With regard to this clone: Given a much more abundant clone one base away, this may be a read error. The V and J genes are TRBV12-3 or TRBV12-4 and TRBJ1-1; D may be TRBD1 (6 bases). The CDR3 runs 13 residues. Trimming shortened V by 2 bases and J by 5 bases, and 9 bases separated the two germline ends. CDR3 in DNA: TGTGCCAGCAGTTTATACAGGGAAACTGAAGCTTTCTTT. This encodes CASSLYRETEAFF.

V and J are TRBV12-3 or TRBV12-4 and TRBJ1-1, with D uncertain. Trimming left V 5 bases short and J 4 bases short, with 11 bases between. This CDR3 is 13 amino acids long. The DNA of the CDR3 is TGTGCCAGCAGTACAACGACGGGCACTGAAGCTTTCTTT. The encoded protein is CASSTTTGTEAFF.

This chain links TRBV7-9 with TRBJ2-4; tentative D call: TRBD2 (5 bases). This CDR3 is 14 amino acids long. Germline values: CDR1 SEHNR, CDR2 FQNEAQ (reference sequence). The V end was cut by 3 bases, the J end by 1 base, with 7 bases between. The CDR3: CASSFWEAKNIQYF. The CDR3 coding sequence is TGTGCCAGCAGCTTCTGGGAGGCCAAAAACATTCAGTACTTC.

This clone appeared once. J is TRBJ1-1 and V is TRBV11-2; D gene uncertain. Germline V CDR1 and CDR2: SGHAT, FQNNGV. Trimming took off 5 bases at V and 7 bases at J, with 20 bases between the two ends. The CDR3 contains 15 residues. The DNA of the CDR3 is TGTGCCAGCAGCCTTAATGGCGTAGGAGCCAGTGAAGCTTTCTTT. Amino acid sequence: CASSLNGVGASEAFF.

This clone was counted a few times. This chain connects TRBV9 to TRBJ1-6, with 7 positions matching TRBD1. CDR3 size: 15 residues. Germline-derived CDR1 and CDR2 are SGDLS and YYNGEE. V trimming: 0 bases; J trimming: 8 bases; junction bases outside the gene matches: 5. The CDR3 DNA reads as TGTGCCAGCAGCGTAGAGGCAGGGGGTGATTCACCCCTCCACTTT. This translates into CASSVEAGGDSPLHF.

This clone was observed a single time. The chain employs TRBV19 and TRBJ2-2, with a possible D match to TRBD1 (5 bases). There are 14 residues in the CDR3. Trimming cost V 7 bases and J 1 base, with 10 bases left between them. Germline-derived CDR1 and CDR2 are LNHDA and SQIVND (reference sequence). The CDR3 nucleotides are TGTGCCAGTAAAAGGGGTCAGAACACCGGGGAGCTGTTTTTT. Protein product: CASKRGQNTGELFF.

The gene calls are TRBV19 and TRBJ2-2, with 9 nucleotides matching TRBD1. The CDR3 runs 19 residues. After removal of 5 bases from V and 4 bases from J, the junction contained 17 bases not matched to a gene. Germline loops: CDR1 LNHDA, CDR2 SQIVND (reference sequence). CDR3 coding DNA: TGTGCCAGTAGTCCCCGCCTCGGGACAGGGAGCTTGGTCACCGGGGAGCTGTTTTTT. Its protein is CASSPRLGTGSLVTGELFF.

V gene TRBV18 combines with J gene TRBJ2-1, with D possibly TRBD2 on 6 matching bases. The length of the CDR3 is 12 residues. The V and J ends lost 10 bases and 6 bases respectively, with 13 bases between them. From germline, CDR1 is KGHSH and CDR2 LQKENI. The CDR3 nucleotides read TGTGCCACATCAGACGGGGGCAATGAGCAGTTCTTC. Translated: CATSDGGNEQFF.

The CDR3 region has the DNA TGTGCCAGCTCACCACCGGGGCGAGATACGCAGTATTTT. It yields the protein CASSPPGRDTQYF. J is TRBJ2-3 and V is TRBV18, with a possible D match to TRBD1 (5 bases). From germline, CDR1 is KGHSH and CDR2 LQKENI. The CDR3 runs to 13 residues. V lost 0 bases and J lost 5, with 6 bases in between.

This chain joins TRBV11-1 and TRBJ2-7; tentative D call: TRBD2 (7 bases). The CDR3 covers 16 residues. From germline, CDR1 is SGHAT and CDR2 FQDESV (reference sequence). The V end was cut by 5 bases, the J end by 0 bases, with 17 bases between. The CDR3 DNA reads as TGTGCCAGCAGCGCAGGAGGGGGGGGGCTCTCCTACGAGCAGTACTTC. It encodes CASSAGGGGLSYEQYF. Together with reference TRBV11-1 and TRBJ2-7, the CDR3 gives the full variable domain: EAEVAQSPRYKITEKSQAVAFWCDPISGHATLYWYRQILGQGPELLVQFQDESVVDDSQLPKDRFSAERLKGVDSTLKIQPAELGDSAMYLCASSAGGGGLSYEQYFGPGTRLTVT.

This clone occurred a few times. This rearrangement joins TRBV6-4 to TRBJ1-1, with D perhaps TRBD1 (5 bases). CDR1 and CDR2 (germline): MRHNA, SNTAGT. The CDR3 runs 13 residues. The V and J ends lost 5 bases and 0 bases respectively, with 7 bases between them. The CDR3 region has the DNA TGTGCCAGCAGTAGACAGCTGAACACTGAAGCTTTCTTT. This gives the protein CASSRQLNTEAFF.

The chain couples TRBV29-1 to TRBJ2-6, with 7 nucleotides matching TRBD1. Germline values: CDR1 SQVTM, CDR2 ANQGSEA. V was clipped by 6 bases and J by 0 bases; unmatched bases: 5. This CDR3 has 15 residues. The CDR3 DNA reads TGCAGCGTCGGACAGGTGTACTCTGGGGCCAACGTCCTGACTTTC. Translating it yields CSVGQVYSGANVLTF.

The rearrangement uses TRBV6-5 and TRBJ1-3; the D is unclear. V lost 0 bases and J 5 bases, leaving 11 bases between the germline ends. CDR3 length equals 15 residues. Germline assignment: CDR1 MNHEY and CDR2 SVGAGI. The CDR3 here is CASSYSDGERNTIYF. As DNA, the CDR3 is TGTGCCAGCAGTTACTCCGACGGGGAGAGAAACACCATATATTTT.

As regards this clone: The sample holds other DNA sequences that translate to the same CDR3. V gene TRBV9 combines with J gene TRBJ1-2, with D perhaps matching TRBD1 (6 bases). CDR1 and CDR2 (germline): SGDLS, YYNGEE. V was cut by 3 bases and J by 4 bases, with 22 bases left in between. CDR3 length: 17 amino acids. As DNA, the CDR3 is TGTGCCAGCAGCGGAGGCGGAACAGGGATCACGCTCTATGGCTACACCTTC. Its translation is CASSGGGTGITLYGYTF. The full variable domain, rest sourced from reference TRBV9 and TRBJ1-2, is DSGVTQTPKHLITATGQRVTLRCSPRSGDLSVYWYQQSLDQGLQFLIQYYNGEERAKGNILERFSAQQFPDLHSELNLSSLELGDSALYFCASSGGGTGITLYGYTFGSGTRLTVV.

This clone was seen a single time. The gene calls are TRBV6-5 and TRBJ1-2, with no clear D. CDR3 length: 13 residues. Between the trimmed V and J ends, which lost 7 bases and 3 bases, there was a span of 12 bases. The germline V gene has CDR1 MNHEY and CDR2 SVGAGI. The CDR3 reads CASTRRIDYGYTF. The CDR3 DNA reads as TGTGCCAGCACTAGAAGGATAGACTATGGCTACACCTTC.

The chain carries TRBV24-1 and TRBJ2-1; TRBD2 aligns across 9 bases. The CDR3 is 19 residues long. CDR1 KGHDR and CDR2 SFDVKD come from the germline V gene. V gave up 4 bases and J gave up 0 bases; unmatched junction bases: 12. The CDR3 DNA reads as TGTGCCACCAGTGACCCCAACGTCAGCGGGGGGAGCTCCTACAATGAGCAGTTCTTC. Amino acid sequence: CATSDPNVSGGSSYNEQFF.

This chain links TRBV5-1 with TRBJ1-5; TRBD1 matches at 7 bases. The trim removed 5 bases at V and 6 bases at J, leaving 8 bases unmatched. The CDR3 runs 14 residues. Per the germline V gene, CDR1 is SGHRS and CDR2 is YFSETQ. CDR3 region: CASSLQGRGQPQHF. The CDR3 nucleotides are TGCGCCAGCAGTTTACAGGGGAGAGGTCAGCCCCAGCATTTT.

The chain links TRBV4-3 to TRBJ2-7, with D possibly matching TRBD1 (5 bases). This CDR3 has 17 amino acids. Trimming cost V 4 bases and J 0 bases, with 19 bases left between them. Looked up from germline, CDR1 is LGHNA and CDR2 is YSLEER. In DNA form, the CDR3 reads TGCGCCAGCAGCCTCTACGCAAAGGGGCTCTCCTCCTACGAGCAGTACTTC. This gives the protein CASSLYAKGLSSYEQYF.

This clone was recorded a few times. The chain joins TRBV18 to TRBJ2-5; the match to TRBD1 covers 7 bases. Germline V CDR1 and CDR2: KGHSH, LQKENI. This CDR3 region has 16 residues. J was trimmed by 4 bases and V by 0 bases; bases with no gene match: 8. Written as DNA, the CDR3 is TGTGCCAGCTCACCACCGCGTCAGGGGGTGAGAGAGACCCAGTACTTC. It yields the protein CASSPPRQGVRETQYF.

This chain connects TRBV5-6 to TRBJ1-4; no reliable D call. Per germline, CDR1 SGHDT and CDR2 YYEEEE. This CDR3 has 13 residues. Trimming left V 0 bases short and J 8 bases short, with 8 bases between. This CDR3 reads CASSLVAVEKLFF. For the CDR3, the DNA is TGTGCCAGCAGCTTGGTAGCCGTGGAAAAACTGTTTTTT.

V usage is TRBV6-5 and J usage is TRBJ2-7, with TRBD2 matching 7 bases. The CDR3 consists of 16 residues. CDR1 and CDR2 from the germline V gene are MNHEY and SVGAGI. The ends lost 0 bases at V and 0 bases at J; junction bases unmatched: 5. Written as DNA, the CDR3 is TGTGCCAGCAGTTACTCTTGGGCTAGCGGCTCCTACGAGCAGTACTTC. This translates into CASSYSWASGSYEQYF.

In this sample, this clone turned up once. V and J are TRBV4-2 and TRBJ2-1; 8 bases match TRBD2. Germline values: CDR1 LGHNA, CDR2 YNFKEQ. The CDR3 is 15 residues long. J lost 7 bases, V lost 2 bases, and 7 bases had no gene match. The CDR3 nucleotides read TGTGCCAGCAGCCAAACGGACCGGGGGGGGAATGAGCAGTTCTTC. Its protein is CASSQTDRGGNEQFF.

This chain uses TRBV11-2 with TRBJ2-5, with TRBD1 matching 8 bases. Germline trimming cut 3 bases from V and 5 bases from J; bases unmatched to any gene: 5. The CDR3 contains 14 residues. The germline V gene has CDR1 SGHAT and CDR2 FQNNGV. This CDR3 reads CASSFQGARETQYF. The CDR3 nucleotides are TGTGCCAGCAGCTTTCAGGGGGCAAGGGAGACCCAGTACTTC.

The rearrangement links TRBV23-1 to TRBJ2-6, with D possibly matching TRBD2 (5 bases). TRBV23-1 falls under the ORF class, with uncertain function. This CDR3 comprises 19 residues. V was trimmed by 4 bases and J by 3 bases, leaving 22 bases between them. The CDR3 DNA follows: TGCGCCAGCAGTCTTACGGCAAAGCAATGGGCGGGTGGGGCCAACGTCCTGACTTTC. This sequence encodes CASSLTAKQWAGGANVLTF.

This sequence joins TRBV27 and TRBJ2-5, with D unresolved. This CDR3 spans 13 amino acids. V was cut by 2 bases and J by 9 bases, with 13 bases left in between. Per the germline V gene, CDR1 is MNHEY and CDR2 is SMNVEV (reference sequence). Written as DNA, the CDR3 is TGTGCCAGCAGTTTAGGCCTACCTGCGGCCCAGTACTTC. Translated: CASSLGLPAAQYF.

The chain joins TRBV19 to TRBJ2-7; 8 bases fit TRBD1. With 1 base clipped from V and 3 bases from J, the junction kept 5 bases outside the gene matches. Germline V CDR1 and CDR2: LNHDA, SQIVND (reference sequence). This CDR3 comprises 15 residues. The CDR3 DNA follows: TGTGCCAGTAGTATAGGCGGACAGGGCCTCTACGAGCAGTACTTC. Residues: CASSIGGQGLYEQYF. Filled out from reference TRBV19 and TRBJ2-7, the complete variable domain reads DGGITQSPKYLFRKEGQNVTLSCEQNLNHDAMYWYRQDPGQGLRLIYYSQIVNDFQKGDIAEGYSVSREKKESFPLTVTSAQKNPTAFYLCASSIGGQGLYEQYFGPGTRLTVT.

The chain combines TRBV4-3 with TRBJ1-1; no firm D call. This CDR3 contains 15 residues. CDR1 and CDR2 (germline): LGHNA, YSLEER. V lost 0 bases to trimming and J lost 2 bases, with 10 bases between them. The CDR3 is CASSQDFSRNTEAFF. The CDR3 DNA follows: TGCGCCAGCAGCCAAGATTTCTCCAGAAACACTGAAGCTTTCTTT.

The chain is built from TRBV10-3 and TRBJ1-5; TRBD1 is a possible D gene (6 bases). From germline, CDR1 is ENHRY and CDR2 SYGVKD. This CDR3 has 13 residues. The germline V and J ends were trimmed by 6 bases and 5 bases, with 11 bases remaining between them. This CDR3 reads CAIRQGMDQPQHF. Here the CDR3 DNA reads TGTGCCATCAGGCAGGGGATGGATCAGCCCCAGCATTTT.

The rearrangement uses TRBV9 and TRBJ1-3; 8 nucleotides line up with TRBD1. Germline V gene lookup returns CDR1 SGDLS and CDR2 YYNGEE. The ends lost 5 bases at V and 2 bases at J; junction bases unmatched: 9. This CDR3 has 16 residues. The chain's CDR3 is CASSLDRALAGNTIYF. CDR3 DNA: TGTGCCAGCAGTTTGGACAGGGCCTTAGCTGGAAACACCATATATTTT.